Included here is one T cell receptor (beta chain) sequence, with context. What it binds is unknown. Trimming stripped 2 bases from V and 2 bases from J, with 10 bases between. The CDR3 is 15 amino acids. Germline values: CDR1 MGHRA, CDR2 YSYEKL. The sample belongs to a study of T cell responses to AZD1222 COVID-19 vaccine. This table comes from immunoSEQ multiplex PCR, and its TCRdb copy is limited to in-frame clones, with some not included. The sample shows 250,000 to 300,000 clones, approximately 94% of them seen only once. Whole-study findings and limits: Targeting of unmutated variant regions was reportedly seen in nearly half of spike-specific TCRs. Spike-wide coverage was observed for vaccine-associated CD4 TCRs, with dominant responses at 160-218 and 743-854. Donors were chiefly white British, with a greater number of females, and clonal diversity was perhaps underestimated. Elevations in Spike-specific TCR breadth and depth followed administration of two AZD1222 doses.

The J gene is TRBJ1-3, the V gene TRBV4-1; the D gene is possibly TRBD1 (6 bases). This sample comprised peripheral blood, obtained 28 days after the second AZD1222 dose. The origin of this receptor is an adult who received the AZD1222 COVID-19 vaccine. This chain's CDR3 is CASSQSQGPGNTIYF. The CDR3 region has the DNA TGCGCCAGCAGCCAATCACAGGGACCTGGAAACACCATATATTTT.